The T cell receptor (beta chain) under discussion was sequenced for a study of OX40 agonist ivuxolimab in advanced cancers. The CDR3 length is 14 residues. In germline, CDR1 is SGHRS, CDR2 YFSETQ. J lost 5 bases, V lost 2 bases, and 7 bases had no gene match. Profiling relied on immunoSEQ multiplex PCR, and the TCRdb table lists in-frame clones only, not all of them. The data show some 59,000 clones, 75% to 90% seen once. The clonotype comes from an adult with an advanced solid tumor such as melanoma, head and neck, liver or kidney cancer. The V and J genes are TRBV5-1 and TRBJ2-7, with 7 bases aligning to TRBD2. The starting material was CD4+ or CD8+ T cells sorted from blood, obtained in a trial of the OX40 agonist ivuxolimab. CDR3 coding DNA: TGCGCCAGCAGCTTCCGACTAGCCCGAGACGAGCAGTACTTC. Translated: CASSFRLARDEQYF.